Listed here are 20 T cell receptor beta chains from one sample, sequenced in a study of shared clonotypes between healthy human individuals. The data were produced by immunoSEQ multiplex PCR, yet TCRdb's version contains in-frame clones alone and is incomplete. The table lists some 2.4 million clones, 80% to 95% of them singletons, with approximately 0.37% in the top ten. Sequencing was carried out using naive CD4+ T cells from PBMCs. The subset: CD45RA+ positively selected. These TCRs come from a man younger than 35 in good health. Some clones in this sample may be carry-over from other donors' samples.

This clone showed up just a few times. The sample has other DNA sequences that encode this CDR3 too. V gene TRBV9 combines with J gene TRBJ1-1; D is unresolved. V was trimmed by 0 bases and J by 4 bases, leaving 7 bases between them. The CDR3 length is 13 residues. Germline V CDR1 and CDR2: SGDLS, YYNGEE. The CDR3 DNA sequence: TGTGCCAGCAGCGTAGGAGGGAGCACTGAAGCTTTCTTT. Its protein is CASSVGGSTEAFF.

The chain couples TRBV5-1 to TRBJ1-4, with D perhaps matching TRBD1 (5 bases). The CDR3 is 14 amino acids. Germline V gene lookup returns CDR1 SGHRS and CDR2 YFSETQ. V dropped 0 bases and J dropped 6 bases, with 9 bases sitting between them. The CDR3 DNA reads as TGCGCCAGCAGCTTGGGCAGGGAGGATGAAAAACTGTTTTTT. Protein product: CASSLGREDEKLFF. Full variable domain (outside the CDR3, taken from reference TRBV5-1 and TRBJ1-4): KAGVTQTPRYLIKTRGQQVTLSCSPISGHRSVSWYQQTPGQGLQFLFEYFSETQRNKGNFPGRFSGRQFSNSRSEMNVSTLELGDSALYLCASSLGREDEKLFFGSGTQLSVL.

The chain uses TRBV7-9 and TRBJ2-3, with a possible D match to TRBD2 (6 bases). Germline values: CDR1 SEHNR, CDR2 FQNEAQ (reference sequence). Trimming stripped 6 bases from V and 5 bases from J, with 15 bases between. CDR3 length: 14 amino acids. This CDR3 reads CASSRLGGVDTQYF. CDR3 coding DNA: TGTGCCAGCAGTCGACTAGGAGGGGTAGATACGCAGTATTTT.

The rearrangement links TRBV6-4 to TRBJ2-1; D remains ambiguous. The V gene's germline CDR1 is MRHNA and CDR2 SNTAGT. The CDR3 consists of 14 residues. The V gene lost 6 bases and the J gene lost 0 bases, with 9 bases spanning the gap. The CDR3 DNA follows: TGTGCCAGCAGAGTCCAAAGCTCCTACAATGAGCAGTTCTTC. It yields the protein CASRVQSSYNEQFF.

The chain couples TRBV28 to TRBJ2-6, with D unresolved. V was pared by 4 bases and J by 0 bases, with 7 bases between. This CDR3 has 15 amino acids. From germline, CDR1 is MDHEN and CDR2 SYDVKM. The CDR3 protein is CASSSVFSGANVLTF. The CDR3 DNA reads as TGTGCCAGCAGTTCAGTGTTCTCTGGGGCCAACGTCCTGACTTTC.

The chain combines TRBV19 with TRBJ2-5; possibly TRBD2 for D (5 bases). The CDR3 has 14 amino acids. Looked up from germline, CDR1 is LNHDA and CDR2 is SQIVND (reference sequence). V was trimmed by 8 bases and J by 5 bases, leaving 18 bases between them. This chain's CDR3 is CASRSGQRGETQYF. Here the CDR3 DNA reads TGTGCCAGTCGCTCGGGCCAACGAGGGGAGACCCAGTACTTC.

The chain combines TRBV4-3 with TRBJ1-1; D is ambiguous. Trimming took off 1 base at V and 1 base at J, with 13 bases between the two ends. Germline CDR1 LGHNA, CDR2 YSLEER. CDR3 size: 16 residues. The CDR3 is CASSQALRQTNTEAFF. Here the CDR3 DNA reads TGCGCCAGCAGCCAAGCGCTGCGACAAACGAACACTGAAGCTTTCTTT.

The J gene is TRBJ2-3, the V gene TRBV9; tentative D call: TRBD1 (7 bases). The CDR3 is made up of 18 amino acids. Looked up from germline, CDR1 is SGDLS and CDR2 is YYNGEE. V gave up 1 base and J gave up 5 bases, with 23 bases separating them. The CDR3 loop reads CASSVTRGRGDEVDTQYF. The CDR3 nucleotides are TGTGCCAGCAGCGTAACCAGGGGCAGGGGGGACGAGGTAGATACGCAGTATTTT.

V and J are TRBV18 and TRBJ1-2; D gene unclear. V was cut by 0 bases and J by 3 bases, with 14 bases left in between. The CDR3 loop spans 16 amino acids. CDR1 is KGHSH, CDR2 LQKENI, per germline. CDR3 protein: CASSPPEDRGDYGYTF. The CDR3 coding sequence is TGTGCCAGCTCACCACCCGAGGATCGGGGTGACTATGGCTACACCTTC.

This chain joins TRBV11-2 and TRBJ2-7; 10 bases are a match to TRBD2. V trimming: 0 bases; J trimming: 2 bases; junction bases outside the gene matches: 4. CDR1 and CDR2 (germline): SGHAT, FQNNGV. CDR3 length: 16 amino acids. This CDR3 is CASSLDRLAGAYEQYF. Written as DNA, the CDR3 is TGTGCCAGCAGCTTAGATCGGCTAGCGGGAGCCTACGAGCAGTACTTC. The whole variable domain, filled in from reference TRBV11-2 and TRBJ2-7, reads EAGVAQSPRYKIIEKRQSVAFWCNPISGHATLYWYQQILGQGPKLLIQFQNNGVVDDSQLPKDRFSAERLKGVDSTLKIQPAKLEDSAVYLCASSLDRLAGAYEQYFGPGTRLTVT.

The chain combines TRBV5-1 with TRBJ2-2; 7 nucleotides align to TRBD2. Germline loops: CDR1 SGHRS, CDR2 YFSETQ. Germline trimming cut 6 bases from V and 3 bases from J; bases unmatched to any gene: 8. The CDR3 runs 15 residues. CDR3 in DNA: TGCGCCAGCAACTTAGGGCTAGCGGACACCGGGGAGCTGTTTTTT. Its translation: CASNLGLADTGELFF. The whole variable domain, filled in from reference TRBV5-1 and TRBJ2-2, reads KAGVTQTPRYLIKTRGQQVTLSCSPISGHRSVSWYQQTPGQGLQFLFEYFSETQRNKGNFPGRFSGRQFSNSRSEMNVSTLELGDSALYLCASNLGLADTGELFFGEGSRLTVL.

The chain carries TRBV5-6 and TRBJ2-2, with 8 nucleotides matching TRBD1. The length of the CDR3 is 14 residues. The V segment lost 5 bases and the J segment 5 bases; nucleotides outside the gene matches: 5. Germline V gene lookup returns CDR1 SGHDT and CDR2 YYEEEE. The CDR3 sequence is CASSSRQGTGELFF. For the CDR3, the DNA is TGTGCCAGCAGTTCTCGACAGGGGACCGGGGAGCTGTTTTTT.

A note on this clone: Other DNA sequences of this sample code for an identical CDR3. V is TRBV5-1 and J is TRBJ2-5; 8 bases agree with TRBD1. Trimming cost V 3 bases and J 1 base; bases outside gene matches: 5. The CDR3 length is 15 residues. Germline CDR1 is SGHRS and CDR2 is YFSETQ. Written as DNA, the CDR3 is TGCGCCAGCAGCTGGAGGACAGGGACCCAAGAGACCCAGTACTTC. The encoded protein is CASSWRTGTQETQYF.

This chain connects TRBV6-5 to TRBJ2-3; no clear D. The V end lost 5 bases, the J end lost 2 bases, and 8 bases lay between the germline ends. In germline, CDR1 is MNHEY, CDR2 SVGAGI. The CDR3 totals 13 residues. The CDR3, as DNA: TGTGCCAGCAGTCAACCCCCCACAGATACGCAGTATTTT. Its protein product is CASSQPPTDTQYF.

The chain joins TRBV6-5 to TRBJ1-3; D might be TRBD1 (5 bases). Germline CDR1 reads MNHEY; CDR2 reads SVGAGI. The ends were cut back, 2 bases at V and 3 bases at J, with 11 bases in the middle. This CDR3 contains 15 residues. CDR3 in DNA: TGTGCCAGCAGTTACCAGCAGGGCTTTGGAAACACCATATATTTT. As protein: CASSYQQGFGNTIYF.

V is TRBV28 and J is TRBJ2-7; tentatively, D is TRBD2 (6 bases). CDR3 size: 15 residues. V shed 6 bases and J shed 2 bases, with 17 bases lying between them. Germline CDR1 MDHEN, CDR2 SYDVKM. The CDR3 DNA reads TGTGCCAGCAGACTGGAAACGGGACTCCCCTACGAGCAGTACTTC. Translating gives CASRLETGLPYEQYF.

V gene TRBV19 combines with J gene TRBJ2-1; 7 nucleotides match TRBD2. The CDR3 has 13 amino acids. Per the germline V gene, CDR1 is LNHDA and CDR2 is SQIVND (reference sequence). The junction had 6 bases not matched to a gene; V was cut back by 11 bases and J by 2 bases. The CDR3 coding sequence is TGTGCCGCGGGGGACCGGCCCTACAATGAGCAGTTCTTC. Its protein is CAAGDRPYNEQFF.

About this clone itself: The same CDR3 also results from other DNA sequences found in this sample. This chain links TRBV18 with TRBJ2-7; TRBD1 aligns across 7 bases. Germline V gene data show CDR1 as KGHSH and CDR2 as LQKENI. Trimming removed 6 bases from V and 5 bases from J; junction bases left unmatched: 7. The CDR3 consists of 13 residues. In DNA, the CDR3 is TGTGCCAGCTCTCCAAGGACAGGCGACGAGCAGTACTTC. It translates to CASSPRTGDEQYF.

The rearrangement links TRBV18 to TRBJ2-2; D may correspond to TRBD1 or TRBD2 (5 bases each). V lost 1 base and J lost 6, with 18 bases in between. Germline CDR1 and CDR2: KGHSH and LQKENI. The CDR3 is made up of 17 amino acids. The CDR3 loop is CASSPRWGKNDAGELFF. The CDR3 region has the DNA TGTGCCAGCTCACCACGGTGGGGGAAGAATGATGCCGGGGAGCTGTTTTTT.

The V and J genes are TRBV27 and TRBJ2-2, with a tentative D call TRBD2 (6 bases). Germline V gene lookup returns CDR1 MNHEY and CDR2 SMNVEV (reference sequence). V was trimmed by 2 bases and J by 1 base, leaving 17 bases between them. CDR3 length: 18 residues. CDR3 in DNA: TGTGCCAGCAGTTTAGCCTTGGGGAAAGCGGGGAACACCGGGGAGCTGTTTTTT. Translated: CASSLALGKAGNTGELFF.